This T cell receptor (beta chain) was recorded in a study of blood T cell repertoires in COVID-19. On the study more broadly: Nucleic acid was either cDNA or gDNA, and it came from T cells, B-cell-depleted T cells, or PBMCs.

Original processing methods: Using reference gene primer amplification, nucleated cell counts were estimated. Clones were sequenced by immunoSEQ multiplex PCR, and TCRdb holds only the in-frame ones, with some missing. From that table come the V and J calls and clone size; the DNA was used to work out D and trimming. Here the sample spans 200,000 or so clones, approximately 86% being singletons. The CDR3 spans 17 residues. Per germline, CDR1 SQVTM and CDR2 ANQGSEA. J was trimmed by 4 bases and V by 6 bases; bases with no gene match: 18. This receptor was identified in a man aged 55 to 70 with acute or convalescent COVID-19. Sequencing was done on a sample of peripheral blood. The V gene is TRBV29-1, the J gene TRBJ1-1, with TRBD1 matching over 9 bases. The DNA of the CDR3 is TGCAGCGTAGCAGGGGAGGACAGGGGAGGACGTAGCACTGAAGCTTTCTTT. Its protein is CSVAGEDRGGRSTEAFF.